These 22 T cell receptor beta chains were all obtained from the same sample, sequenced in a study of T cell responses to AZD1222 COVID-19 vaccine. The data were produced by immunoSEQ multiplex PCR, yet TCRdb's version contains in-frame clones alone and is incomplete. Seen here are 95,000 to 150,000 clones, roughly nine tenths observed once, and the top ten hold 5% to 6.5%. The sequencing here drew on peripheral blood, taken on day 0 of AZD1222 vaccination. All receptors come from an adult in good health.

CDR3 sequence reads: CASTDWGGAGAEAFF. CDR3 sequence (DNA): TGTGCCAGCACAGACTGGGGGGGCGCTGGGGCTGAAGCTTTCTTT. The V gene is TRBV6-5, the J gene TRBJ1-1, with a possible D match to TRBD1 (6 bases). CDR3 size: 15 residues. From germline, CDR1 is MNHEY and CDR2 SVGAGI. Trimming took off 7 bases at V and 6 bases at J, with 21 bases between the two ends.

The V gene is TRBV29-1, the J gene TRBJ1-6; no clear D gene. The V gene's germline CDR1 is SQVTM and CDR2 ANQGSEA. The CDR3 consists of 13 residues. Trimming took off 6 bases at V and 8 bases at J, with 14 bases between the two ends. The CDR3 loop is CSVQTSSDSPLHF. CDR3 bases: TGCAGCGTCCAGACCTCGTCGGATTCACCCCTCCACTTT. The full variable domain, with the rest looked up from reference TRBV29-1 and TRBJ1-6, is SAVISQKPSRDICQRGTSLTIQCQVDSQVTMMFWYRQQPGQSLTLIATANQGSEATYESGFVIDKFPISRPNLTFSTLTVSNMSPEDSSIYLCSVQTSSDSPLHFGNGTRLTVT.

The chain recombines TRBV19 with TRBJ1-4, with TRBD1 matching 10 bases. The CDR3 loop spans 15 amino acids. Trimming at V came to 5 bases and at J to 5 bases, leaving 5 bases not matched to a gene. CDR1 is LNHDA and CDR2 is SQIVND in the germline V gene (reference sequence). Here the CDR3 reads CASSRVGQGNEKLFF. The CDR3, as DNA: TGTGCCAGTAGTCGTGTGGGACAGGGGAATGAAAAACTGTTTTTT.

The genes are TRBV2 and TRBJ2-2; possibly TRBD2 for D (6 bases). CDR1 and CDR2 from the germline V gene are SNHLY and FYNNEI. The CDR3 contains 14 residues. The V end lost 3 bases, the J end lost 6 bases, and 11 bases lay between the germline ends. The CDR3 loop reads CASSETRIPGELFF. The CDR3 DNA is TGTGCCAGCAGTGAGACTAGAATTCCCGGGGAGCTGTTTTTT.

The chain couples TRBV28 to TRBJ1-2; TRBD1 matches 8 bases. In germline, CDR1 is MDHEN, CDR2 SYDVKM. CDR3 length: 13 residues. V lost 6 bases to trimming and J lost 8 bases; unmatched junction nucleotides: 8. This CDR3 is CASSEDRGVGYTF. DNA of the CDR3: TGTGCCAGCAGCGAAGACAGGGGAGTCGGCTACACCTTC.

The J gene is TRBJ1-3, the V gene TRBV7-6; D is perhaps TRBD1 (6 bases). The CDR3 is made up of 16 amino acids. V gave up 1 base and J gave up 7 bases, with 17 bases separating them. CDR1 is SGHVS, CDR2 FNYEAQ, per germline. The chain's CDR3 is CASSLVAQGGRNTIYF. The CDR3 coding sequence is TGTGCCAGCAGCTTAGTGGCCCAAGGGGGGAGGAACACCATATATTTT.

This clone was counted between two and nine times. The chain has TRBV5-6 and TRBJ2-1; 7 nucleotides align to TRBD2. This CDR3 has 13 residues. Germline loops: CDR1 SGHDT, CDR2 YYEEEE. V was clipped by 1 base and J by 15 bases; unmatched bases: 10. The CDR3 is CASSLFMAGDPFF. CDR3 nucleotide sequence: TGTGCCAGCAGCTTGTTCATGGCGGGAGATCCGTTCTTC.

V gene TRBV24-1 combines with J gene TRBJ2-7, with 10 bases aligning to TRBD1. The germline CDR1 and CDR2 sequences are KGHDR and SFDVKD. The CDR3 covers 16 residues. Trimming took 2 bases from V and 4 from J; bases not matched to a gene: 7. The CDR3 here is CATSDSSTGGGYEQYF. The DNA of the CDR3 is TGTGCCACCAGTGATTCGTCGACAGGGGGCGGGTACGAGCAGTACTTC.

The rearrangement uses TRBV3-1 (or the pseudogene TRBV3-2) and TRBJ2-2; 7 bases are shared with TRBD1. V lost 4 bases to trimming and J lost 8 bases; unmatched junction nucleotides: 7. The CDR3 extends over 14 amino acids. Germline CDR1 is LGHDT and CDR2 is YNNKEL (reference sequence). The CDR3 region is CASSPRQGVGELFF. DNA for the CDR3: TGTGCCAGCAGCCCGAGACAGGGCGTAGGGGAGCTGTTTTTT.

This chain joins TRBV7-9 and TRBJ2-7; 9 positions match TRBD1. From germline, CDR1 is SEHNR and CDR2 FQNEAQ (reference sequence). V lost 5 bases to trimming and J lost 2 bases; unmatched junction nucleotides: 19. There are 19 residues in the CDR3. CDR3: CASSGTPTGGTPDPYEQYF. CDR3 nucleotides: TGTGCCAGCAGCGGTACCCCGACAGGGGGGACACCCGATCCCTACGAGCAGTACTTC.

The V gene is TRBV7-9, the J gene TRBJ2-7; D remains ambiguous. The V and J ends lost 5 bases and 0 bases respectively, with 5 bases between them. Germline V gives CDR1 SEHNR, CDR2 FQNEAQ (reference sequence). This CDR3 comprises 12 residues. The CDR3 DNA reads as TGTGCCAGCAGCGTGAGCTCCTACGAGCAGTACTTC. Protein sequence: CASSVSSYEQYF.

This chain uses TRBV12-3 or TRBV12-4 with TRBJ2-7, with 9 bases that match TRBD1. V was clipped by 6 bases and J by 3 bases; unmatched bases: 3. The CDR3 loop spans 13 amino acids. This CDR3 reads CASSHRGHYEQYF. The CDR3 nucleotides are TGTGCCAGCAGCCACAGGGGGCACTACGAGCAGTACTTC.

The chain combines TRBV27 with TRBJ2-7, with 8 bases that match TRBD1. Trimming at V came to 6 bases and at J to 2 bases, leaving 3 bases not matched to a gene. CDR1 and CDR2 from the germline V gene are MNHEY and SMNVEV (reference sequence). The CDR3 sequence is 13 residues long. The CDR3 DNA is TGTGCCAGCAGGGGACAGGAGACCTACGAGCAGTACTTC. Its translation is CASRGQETYEQYF.

The CDR3 bases are TGTGCCAGCAGGACCAGTGACAGCGAAGCTTTCTTT. Translation gives CASRTSDSEAFF. The chain is built from TRBV6-5 and TRBJ1-1; D is perhaps TRBD1 (5 bases). The length of the CDR3 is 12 residues. Germline V CDR1 and CDR2: MNHEY, SVGAGI. V was pared by 6 bases and J by 8 bases, with 13 bases between.

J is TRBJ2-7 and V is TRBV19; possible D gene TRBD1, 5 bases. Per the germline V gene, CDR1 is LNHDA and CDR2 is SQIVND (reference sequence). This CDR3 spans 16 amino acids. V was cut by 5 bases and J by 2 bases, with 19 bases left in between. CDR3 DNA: TGTGCCAGTAGTCTATTCGGAACAGGAACCACCTACGAGCAGTACTTC. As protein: CASSLFGTGTTYEQYF.

For the CDR3, the DNA is TGTGCCAGCAGCCCCGGGACTAGCGGCACAGATACGCAGTATTTT. Protein product: CASSPGTSGTDTQYF. The rearrangement uses TRBV7-3 and TRBJ2-3, with 10 bases fitting TRBD2. V trimming: 5 bases; J trimming: 1 base; junction bases outside the gene matches: 3. There are 15 residues in the CDR3. Germline-derived CDR1 and CDR2 are SGHTA and FQGTGA.

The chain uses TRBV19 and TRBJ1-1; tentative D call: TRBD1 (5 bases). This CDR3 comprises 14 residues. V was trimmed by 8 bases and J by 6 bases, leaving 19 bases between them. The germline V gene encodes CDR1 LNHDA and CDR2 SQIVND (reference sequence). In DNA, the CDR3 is TGTGCCAGTGCCCCAGGGTCGCCGATCTCTGAAGCTTTCTTT. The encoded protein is CASAPGSPISEAFF.

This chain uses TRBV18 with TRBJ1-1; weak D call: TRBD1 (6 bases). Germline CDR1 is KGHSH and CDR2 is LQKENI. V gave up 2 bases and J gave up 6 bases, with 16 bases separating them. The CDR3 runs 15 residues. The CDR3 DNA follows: TGTGCCAGCTCACCAGGGCAGGGGATAGTCGCTGAAGCTTTCTTT. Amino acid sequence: CASSPGQGIVAEAFF.

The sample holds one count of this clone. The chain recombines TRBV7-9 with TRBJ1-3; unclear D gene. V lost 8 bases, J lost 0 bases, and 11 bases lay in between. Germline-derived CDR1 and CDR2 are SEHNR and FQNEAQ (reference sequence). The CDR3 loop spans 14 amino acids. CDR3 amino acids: CASRSGSSGNTIYF. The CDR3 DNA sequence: TGTGCCAGCCGCTCGGGAAGCTCTGGAAACACCATATATTTT.

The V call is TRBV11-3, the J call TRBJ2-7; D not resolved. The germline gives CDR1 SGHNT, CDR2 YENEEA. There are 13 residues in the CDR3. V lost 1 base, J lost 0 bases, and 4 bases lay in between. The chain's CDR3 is CASSLGASYEQYF. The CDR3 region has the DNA TGTGCCAGCAGCTTAGGCGCCTCCTACGAGCAGTACTTC.

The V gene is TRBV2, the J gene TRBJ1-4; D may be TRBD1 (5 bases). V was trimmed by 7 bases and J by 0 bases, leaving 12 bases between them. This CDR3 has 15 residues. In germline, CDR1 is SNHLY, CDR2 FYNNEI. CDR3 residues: CASKRQPPTNEKLFF. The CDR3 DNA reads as TGTGCCAGCAAGAGACAGCCTCCAACTAATGAAAAACTGTTTTTT. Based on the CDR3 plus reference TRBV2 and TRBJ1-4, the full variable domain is EPEVTQTPSHQVTQMGQEVILRCVPISNHLYFYWYRQILGQKVEFLVSFYNNEISEKSEIFDDQFSVERPDGSNFTLKIRSTKLEDSAMYFCASKRQPPTNEKLFFGSGTQLSVL.

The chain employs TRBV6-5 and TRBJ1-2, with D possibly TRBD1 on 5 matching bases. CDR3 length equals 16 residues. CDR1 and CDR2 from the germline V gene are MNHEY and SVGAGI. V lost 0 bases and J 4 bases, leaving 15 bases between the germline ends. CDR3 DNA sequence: TGTGCCAGCAGTTACTCGGCTCAAGTTGGGGGCTATGGCTACACCTTC. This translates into CASSYSAQVGGYGYTF.